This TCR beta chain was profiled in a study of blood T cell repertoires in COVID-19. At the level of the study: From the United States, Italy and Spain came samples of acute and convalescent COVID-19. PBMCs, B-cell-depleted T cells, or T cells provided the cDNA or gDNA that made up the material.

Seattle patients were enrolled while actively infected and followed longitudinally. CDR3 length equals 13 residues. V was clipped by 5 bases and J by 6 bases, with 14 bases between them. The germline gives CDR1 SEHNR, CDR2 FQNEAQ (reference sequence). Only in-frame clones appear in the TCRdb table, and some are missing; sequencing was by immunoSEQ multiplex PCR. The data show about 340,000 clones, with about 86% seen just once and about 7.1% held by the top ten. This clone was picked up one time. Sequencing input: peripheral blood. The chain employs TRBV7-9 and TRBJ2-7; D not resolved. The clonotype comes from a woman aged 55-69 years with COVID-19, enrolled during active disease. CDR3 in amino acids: CASSPSTVAEQYF. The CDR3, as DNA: TGTGCCAGCAGCCCAAGCACAGTGGCCGAGCAGTACTTC.